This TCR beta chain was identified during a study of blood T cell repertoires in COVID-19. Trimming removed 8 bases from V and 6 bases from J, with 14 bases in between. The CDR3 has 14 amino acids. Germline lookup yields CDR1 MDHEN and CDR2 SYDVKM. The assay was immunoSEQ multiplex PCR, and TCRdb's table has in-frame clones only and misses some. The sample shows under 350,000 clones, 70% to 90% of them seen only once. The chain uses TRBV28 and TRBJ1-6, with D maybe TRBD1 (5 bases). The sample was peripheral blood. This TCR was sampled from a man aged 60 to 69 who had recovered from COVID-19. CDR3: CASHPSRVNSPLHF. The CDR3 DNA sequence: TGTGCCAGCCACCCTTCCAGGGTTAATTCACCCCTCCACTTT.